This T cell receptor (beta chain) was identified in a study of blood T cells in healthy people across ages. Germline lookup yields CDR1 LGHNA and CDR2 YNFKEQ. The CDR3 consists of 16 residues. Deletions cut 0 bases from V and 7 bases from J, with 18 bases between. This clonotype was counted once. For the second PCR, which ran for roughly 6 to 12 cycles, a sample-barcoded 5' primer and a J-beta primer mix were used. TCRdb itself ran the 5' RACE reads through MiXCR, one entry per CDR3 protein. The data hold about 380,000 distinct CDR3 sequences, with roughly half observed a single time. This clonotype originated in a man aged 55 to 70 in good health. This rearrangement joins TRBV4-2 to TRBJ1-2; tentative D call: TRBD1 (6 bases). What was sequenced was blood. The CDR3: CASSQEHGDTTRGYTF. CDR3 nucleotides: TGTGCCAGCAGCCAAGAGCATGGGGACACCACCCGTGGCTACACCTTC.